The 4 T cell receptor beta chains presented below share a single source sample, sequenced in a study of OX40 agonist ivuxolimab in advanced cancers. TCRdb's table, derived via immunoSEQ multiplex PCR, lists solely in-frame clones and lacks some. The repertoire includes 55,000 to 70,000 clones, around 90% of them detected once, and approximately 0.99% sits in the top ten. The sample here was CD4+ or CD8+ T cells sorted from blood, taken in a trial of the OX40 agonist ivuxolimab. All receptors derive from an adult with an advanced solid tumor such as melanoma, head and neck, liver or kidney cancer.

This clone has only one observation. The chain recombines TRBV15 with TRBJ1-1, with 7 positions matching TRBD1. This CDR3 has 16 residues. The junction had 11 bases not matched to a gene; V was cut back by 2 bases and J by 5 bases. Looked up from germline, CDR1 is LNHNV and CDR2 is YYDKDF (reference sequence). For the CDR3, the DNA is TGTGCCACCAGCAGAAATACAGGGGCAGCTGGGACTGAAGCTTTCTTT. It encodes CATSRNTGAAGTEAFF.

V and J are TRBV5-6 and TRBJ1-4, with D maybe TRBD1 (5 bases). Germline CDR1 reads SGHDT; CDR2 reads YYEEEE. Trimming took 6 bases from V and 7 from J, leaving 16 bases between them. CDR3 length: 14 residues. The CDR3 sequence is CASKKWQGGEKLFF. The CDR3 bases are TGTGCCAGCAAAAAGTGGCAGGGTGGTGAAAAACTGTTTTTT.

The J gene is TRBJ2-2, the V gene TRBV6-5, with TRBD2 matching 10 bases. After removal of 7 bases from V and 0 bases from J, the junction contained 2 bases not matched to a gene. CDR1 and CDR2 from the germline V gene are MNHEY and SVGAGI. The CDR3 sequence is 15 residues long. For the CDR3, the DNA is TGTGCCAGCAAACTAGCGGGACCGAACACCGGGGAGCTGTTTTTT. Its protein is CASKLAGPNTGELFF.

The V call is TRBV5-1, the J call TRBJ2-1, with TRBD2 matching 10 bases. J was trimmed by 4 bases and V by 5 bases; bases with no gene match: 6. CDR3 size: 15 residues. The germline gives CDR1 SGHRS, CDR2 YFSETQ. CDR3 nucleotides: TGCGCCAGCAGTACAAGCGGGGGGGCGTACAATGAGCAGTTCTTC. Its translation is CASSTSGGAYNEQFF.